The rows below give T cell receptor beta chains drawn from one sample of a study of T cells in Graves' hyperthyroidism and ophthalmopathy. TCRdb processed the multiplex PCR reads anew with MiXCR; each CDR3 protein has one entry. Of over 300,000 distinct CDR3 sequences in the sample, roughly 15% were seen once. The sample taken for sequencing was blood. The receptors shown here come from a middle-aged woman with Graves' ophthalmopathy. CDR3s include the opening cysteine and the closing phenylalanine or tryptophan. A D gene is named only where the DNA matches it firmly. Some rows mark clone size as missing; the rest say once, few, many or name a class of expanded clone.

-	TRBV9	-	TRBJ1-1	TGTGCCAGCAGCGTAACTACAGGGATGAACACTGAAGCTTTCTTT	CASSVTTGMNTEAFF
-	TRBV18	-	TRBJ1-5	TGTGCCAGCACCCGGGACGCGAAATCGCCCCAGCATTTT	CASTRDAKSPQHF
few	TRBV29-1	-	TRBJ2-4	TGCAGCGTTTCACACAAAAACATTCAGTACTTC	CSVSHKNIQYF
few	TRBV6-1	TRBD2	TRBJ2-2	TGTGCCAGCAGTGAAGCGTCCGGCTTAGCGGGGATACGCGGGGAGCTGTTTTTT	CASSEASGLAGIRGELFF
-	TRBV25-1	TRBD2	TRBJ2-5	TGTGCCAGCAGTGATGGGACTAGCGGGAACACAGAGACCCAGTACTTC	CASSDGTSGNTETQYF
many	TRBV27	TRBD2	TRBJ2-1	TGTGCCAGCAGTTTATCGGGGACTAGCGGGTTCCCGTACAATGAGCAGTTCTTC	CASSLSGTSGFPYNEQFF
-	TRBV14	-	TRBJ1-1	TGTGCCAGCAGCCAATTGACGGGGAACACTGAAGCTTTCTTT	CASSQLTGNTEAFF
many	TRBV28	-	TRBJ1-2	TGTGCCAGCAGTTTAGACTTGACGACATATGGCTACACCTTC	CASSLDLTTYGYTF
-	TRBV20-1	-	TRBJ1-2	TGCAGTGCTTTCCCTAACTCCCCGTCGGATGGCTACACCTTC	CSAFPNSPSDGYTF
-	TRBV15	-	TRBJ2-2	TGTGCCACGCCAGGGTCCACCGGGGAGCTGTTTTTT	CATPGSTGELFF
many	TRBV28	-	TRBJ1-6	TGTGCCAGCAGCCCGCCCTTACGACGGATGCGGTCACCCCTCCACTTT	CASSPPLRRMRSPLHF
-	TRBV12-3/TRBV12-4	-	TRBJ2-5	TGTGCCAGCAGTTTAGACTACGGGTCCCAAGAGACCCAGTACTTC	CASSLDYGSQETQYF
many	TRBV6-1	TRBD1	TRBJ2-5	TGTGCCAGCAGAGGCCAGGGGGCTGGTCTTGAGACCCAGTACTTC	CASRGQGAGLETQYF
many	TRBV7-6	TRBD1	TRBJ1-3	TGTGCCAGCAGCGGCCGACAGGGACTCTCTGGAAACACCATATATTTT	CASSGRQGLSGNTIYF
-	TRBV19	-	TRBJ1-6	TGTGCCAGTAGTATTTCGGGGAAGGATTCACCCCTCCACTTT	CASSISGKDSPLHF
many	TRBV3-1	-	TRBJ2-7	TGTGCCAGCAGCCCCGCCCGCAGTAAGTCCTACGAGCAGTACTTC	CASSPARSKSYEQYF
-	TRBV27	TRBD1	TRBJ1-2	TGTGCCAGCAGCCGCGGGACAGCCCCGATCGGGGACTATGGCTACACCTTC	CASSRGTAPIGDYGYTF
-	TRBV6-1	TRBD1	TRBJ1-2	TGTGCCAGCAGTGTCTTTGGACAGGGCAATAGCTACACCTTC	CASSVFGQGNSYTF
many	TRBV2	-	TRBJ2-1	TGTGCCAGCAGTTCTCCCCGTGGGACACCCTTCTACAATGAGCAGTTCTTC	CASSSPRGTPFYNEQFF
many	TRBV19	-	TRBJ1-2	TGTGCCAGTAGGATTGGGGGACTGGGACTCTATGGCTACACCTTC	CASRIGGLGLYGYTF
many	TRBV28	TRBD2	TRBJ2-5	TGTGCCAGCGGGGCGGGAGGTCCCCCCCAGTACTTC	CASGAGGPPQYF
once	TRBV24-1	TRBD1	TRBJ2-3	TGTGCCACCAGTGACCCGACAGGGAGCTTTCCAGATACGCAGTATTTT	CATSDPTGSFPDTQYF
-	TRBV18	-	TRBJ1-2	TGTGCCAGCTCACCCAACGGACAGTCCGGGGGAGATGGCTACACCTTC	CASSPNGQSGGDGYTF
many	TRBV7-9	TRBD2	TRBJ2-1	TGTGCCAGCAGCTTAGGGCTAGCGGGAGTAGTTGAGCAGTTCTTC	CASSLGLAGVVEQFF